The 21 T cell receptor beta chains below all came from one sample that was sequenced in a study of regulatory T cells in long-lasting Graves disease. Time point specified: newly diagnosed GD, antithyroid drugs for less than 3 months. Isolated PBMC RNA provided the starting material for the TCR library. Building the TCR beta libraries relied on iRepertoire HTBI primers, and CDR3 regions underwent Arm-PCR. TCRdb re-called the multiplex PCR reads through MiXCR, storing one row per CDR3 protein. The table lists over 450,000 distinct CDR3 sequences, more than 10% of them singletons. These sequences were also reported in another study, on T cells in Graves' hyperthyroidism and ophthalmopathy.

The material was peripheral blood mononuclear cells (PBMCs), obtained at new diagnosis, from a patient treated with antithyroid drugs. The receptors originated from a woman in her 30s with Graves disease.

Remarks on this clonotype: Possible read error: a much larger clone is one base away. The rearrangement links TRBV27 to TRBJ1-4; 8 bases line up with TRBD1. Germline V gives CDR1 MNHEY, CDR2 SMNVEV (reference sequence). The CDR3 has 18 amino acids. This chain's CDR3 is CASSLSRTHRGTAEKQFF. The DNA for the CDR3 is TGTGCCAGCAGTTTATCGCGAACTCACAGGGGGACGGCTGAAAAACAGTTTTTT.

This clonotype was seen at least ten times. The chain has TRBV27 and TRBJ1-4, with D possibly matching TRBD1 (6 bases). Trimming took off 8 bases at V and 2 bases at J, with 15 bases between the two ends. The CDR3 has 15 residues. The V gene's germline CDR1 is MNHEY and CDR2 SMNVEV (reference sequence). The CDR3 region is CASGKLGGTNEKLFF. Written as DNA, the CDR3 is TGTGCCAGCGGAAAGTTGGGGGGCACTAATGAAAAACTGTTTTTT.

In this sample, this clonotype turned up a few times. The CDR3 spells CSVLQWGDGNYEQYF. For the CDR3, the DNA is TGCAGCGTTCTCCAATGGGGGGACGGGAACTACGAGCAGTACTTC. The rearrangement joins TRBV29-1 to TRBJ2-7, with a weak D call TRBD2 (6 bases). The V gene lost 5 bases and the J gene lost 3 bases, with 20 bases spanning the gap. Germline V gives CDR1 SQVTM, CDR2 ANQGSEA. The CDR3 extends over 15 amino acids.

The chain carries TRBV10-2 and TRBJ2-7; D might be TRBD1 (6 bases). There are 15 residues in the CDR3. The V and J ends lost 4 bases and 9 bases respectively, with 22 bases between them. Germline loops: CDR1 WSHSY, CDR2 SAAADI. Written as DNA, the CDR3 is TGCGCCAGCAGTGGCACAGGGATAAGTATTTCGGGGCAGTACTTC. It translates to CASSGTGISISGQYF.

Concerning this clonotype: This CDR3 is missing its conserved last phenylalanine or tryptophan, likely due to a read error. This chain joins TRBV28 and TRBJ1-5, with unresolved D. Germline loops: CDR1 MDHEN, CDR2 SYDVKM. The CDR3 sequence is 12 residues long. Deletions cut 6 bases from V and 4 bases from J, with 7 bases between. CDR3 in DNA: TGTGCCAGCAGGGGCAGTAATCAGCCCCAGCATCTT. Amino acids: CASRGSNQPQHL.

This clonotype was observed at least ten times. CDR3 bases: TGTGCCACCAGTGATCAGGAACATGCGCGCGGTCAGCCCCAGCATTTT. Amino acids: CATSDQEHARGQPQHF. J is TRBJ1-5 and V is TRBV24-1; no clear D. Looked up from germline, CDR1 is KGHDR and CDR2 is SFDVKD. The CDR3 length is 16 residues. Trimming took off 3 bases at V and 6 bases at J, with 17 bases between the two ends.

This clonotype was detected many times. The chain employs TRBV18 and TRBJ1-3; D is ambiguous. Looked up from germline, CDR1 is KGHSH and CDR2 is LQKENI. The CDR3 covers 14 residues. Trimming took 0 bases from V and 1 from J, leaving 4 bases between them. The CDR3 DNA reads as TGTGCCAGCTCACCACCGACTTCTGGAAACACCATATATTTT. Translating gives CASSPPTSGNTIYF.

Ten or more counts support this clonotype. The chain links TRBV20-1 to TRBJ2-1; 8 nucleotides line up with TRBD1. CDR1 DFQATT and CDR2 SNEGSKA come from the germline V gene (reference sequence). The CDR3 consists of 16 residues. V dropped 4 bases and J dropped 3; count of bases not matched to a gene: 11. DNA of the CDR3: TGCAGTGCTAACCGAATTGACAGGGGACTCTACAATGAGCAGTTCTTC. It codes for CSANRIDRGLYNEQFF.

This clonotype was seen only a few times. V and J are TRBV4-2 and TRBJ2-3, with 7 bases lining up with TRBD2. The germline V gene encodes CDR1 LGHNA and CDR2 YNFKEQ. Trimming cost V 2 bases and J 7 bases; bases outside gene matches: 6. The CDR3 covers 14 residues. DNA of the CDR3: TGTGCCAGCAGCCAATGGGGGAGGGATTATACGCAGTATTTT. This gives the protein CASSQWGRDYTQYF.

The table lists this clonotype with many counts. This sequence joins TRBV7-9 and TRBJ2-3, with D tentatively TRBD1 or TRBD2 (5 bases each). Trimming shortened V by 2 bases and J by 2 bases, and 20 bases separated the two germline ends. CDR1 is SEHNR and CDR2 is FQNEAQ in the germline V gene (reference sequence). The CDR3 runs 18 residues. For the CDR3, the DNA is TGTGCCAGCAGCTTATTTCAGGCCGGGACGGGAAACACAGATACGCAGTATTTT. Translation: CASSLFQAGTGNTDTQYF.

This clonotype was counted ten times or more. The chain couples TRBV5-8 to TRBJ2-7; TRBD1 is a possible D gene (5 bases). This CDR3 comprises 17 residues. V dropped 4 bases and J dropped 4 bases, with 24 bases sitting between them. In germline, CDR1 is SGHTS, CDR2 YDEGEE. CDR3 amino acids: CASSRPAGWGVKYEQYF. The CDR3 bases are TGTGCCAGCAGCCGCCCGGCAGGGTGGGGTGTAAAATACGAGCAGTACTTC. Full variable domain (missing parts from reference TRBV5-8 and TRBJ2-7): EAGVTQSPTHLIKTRGQQATLRCSPISGHTSVYWYQQALGLGLQFLLWYDEGEERNRGNFPPRFSGRQFPNYSSELNVNALELEDSALYLCASSRPAGWGVKYEQYFGPGTRLTVT.

This clonotype has just a few counts. CDR3 in amino acids: CASSLGDMNTEAFF. CDR3 bases: TGCGCCAGCAGCTTGGGGGACATGAACACTGAAGCTTTCTTT. J is TRBJ1-1 and V is TRBV5-1; possibly TRBD1 for D (6 bases). Trimming stripped 0 bases from V and 0 bases from J, with 6 bases between. This CDR3 has 14 amino acids. CDR1 is SGHRS, CDR2 YFSETQ, per germline.

The table lists this clonotype with many counts. This chain joins TRBV19 and TRBJ2-1, with TRBD2 as a possible D gene (5 bases). Per germline, CDR1 LNHDA and CDR2 SQIVND (reference sequence). The CDR3 loop spans 17 amino acids. V was pared by 3 bases and J by 0 bases, with 15 bases between. The CDR3 nucleotides read TGTGCCAGTAGTATCCAAGAGCTTACTAGCTCCTACAATGAGCAGTTCTTC. Translated: CASSIQELTSSYNEQFF.

With respect to this clonotype: A far more abundant clone sits one base away, making this likely a read error. This rearrangement joins TRBV11-1 to TRBJ2-5; D remains unclear. The CDR3 runs 16 residues. Per germline, CDR1 SGHAT and CDR2 FQDESV (reference sequence). DNA of the CDR3: TGTGCCAGCAGCCCAAATCGTGTACTACACTACAATGAGCAGTCCTTC. It specifies CASSPNRVLHYNEQSF.

This clonotype was seen at least ten times. This chain links TRBV3-1 with TRBJ2-7, with 9 nucleotides matching TRBD2. Germline V lookup: CDR1 LGHDT, CDR2 YNNKEL (reference sequence). J was trimmed by 7 bases and V by 0 bases; bases with no gene match: 4. This CDR3 region has 14 residues. The CDR3 bases are TGTGCCAGCAGCCAAGAGGGGCTAGCGGGAGAGCAGTACTTC. It codes for CASSQEGLAGEQYF.

In this sample, this clonotype turned up many times. The rearrangement joins TRBV28 to TRBJ2-7, with a possible D match to TRBD2 (5 bases). From germline, CDR1 is MDHEN and CDR2 SYDVKM. Trimming left V 5 bases short and J 6 bases short, with 14 bases between. The CDR3 contains 13 residues. CDR3 amino acids: CASSGVIRGEQYF. CDR3 nucleotides: TGTGCCAGCAGTGGGGTTATTCGGGGCGAGCAGTACTTC.

Ten or more counts support this clonotype. The J gene is TRBJ2-4, the V gene TRBV5-1; D remains ambiguous. Germline CDR1 reads SGHRS; CDR2 reads YFSETQ. This CDR3 is built from 15 residues. V was shortened by 0 bases and J by 5 bases, with 12 bases between the two germline ends. CDR3 region: CASSLALPGQNIQYF. In DNA form, the CDR3 reads TGCGCCAGCAGCTTGGCTTTGCCCGGTCAAAACATTCAGTACTTC.

Concerning this clonotype: With a much larger clone just one base away, this may be a read error. This chain connects TRBV7-8 to TRBJ2-5; D gene uncertain. Germline V gene lookup returns CDR1 SGHVS and CDR2 FQNEAQ. This CDR3 has 12 residues. This CDR3 reads CAGSPESGTQYF. DNA for the CDR3: TGTGCCGGCAGCCCAGAGTCAGGGACCCAGTACTTC.

This clonotype was recorded many times. The V call is TRBV19, the J call TRBJ2-7; D unresolved. The CDR3 extends over 15 amino acids. The V end lost 3 bases, the J end lost 0 bases, and 12 bases lay between the germline ends. Germline CDR1 is LNHDA and CDR2 is SQIVND (reference sequence). The DNA of the CDR3 is TGTGCCAGTAGTATGAAGGTGAGCTCCTCCTACGAGCAGTACTTC. Protein product: CASSMKVSSSYEQYF. Using reference TRBV19 and TRBJ2-7 for the parts outside the CDR3, the full variable domain is DGGITQSPKYLFRKEGQNVTLSCEQNLNHDAMYWYRQDPGQGLRLIYYSQIVNDFQKGDIAEGYSVSREKKESFPLTVTSAQKNPTAFYLCASSMKVSSSYEQYFGPGTRLTVT.

This sequence joins TRBV18 and TRBJ2-1; 9 positions match TRBD2. CDR1 and CDR2 (germline): KGHSH, LQKENI. The length of the CDR3 is 19 residues. V lost 4 bases, J lost 1 base, and 14 bases stayed unmatched. This CDR3 reads CASSHEREAPLISYNEQFF. For the CDR3, the DNA is TGTGCCAGCTCACATGAGCGGGAGGCCCCTCTGATATCCTACAATGAGCAGTTCTTC.

This clonotype was detected ten times or more. V gene TRBV4-1 combines with J gene TRBJ2-7; D is undetermined. Per germline, CDR1 MGHRA and CDR2 YSYEKL. Deletions cut 1 base from V and 3 bases from J, with 16 bases between. The CDR3 extends over 16 amino acids. CDR3 region: CASSQVDSSNLYEQYF. Here the CDR3 DNA reads TGCGCCAGCAGCCAAGTTGACTCCTCGAACCTCTACGAGCAGTACTTC.